The 25 T cell receptor beta chains listed next were all sequenced from one sample in a study of shared clonotypes between healthy human individuals. The data were produced by immunoSEQ multiplex PCR, yet TCRdb's version contains in-frame clones alone and is incomplete. The repertoire holds a few million clones, with approximately 94% as singletons. Sequencing was performed on naive CD4+ T cells sorted from blood. Subset described: CD45RA+ positively selected. The receptors derive from a man aged 18 to 29 in good health.

This chain uses TRBV30 with TRBJ2-1, with 10 bases that match TRBD1. V gave up 8 bases and J gave up 0 bases; unmatched junction bases: 4. The CDR3 covers 14 residues. Germline values: CDR1 GTSNPN, CDR2 SVGIG (reference sequence). CDR3 sequence (DNA): TGTGCCAAGCGGGACAGGGGCTCCTACAATGAGCAGTTCTTC. This codes for CAKRDRGSYNEQFF.

The chain couples TRBV10-3 to TRBJ2-3, with no clear D. CDR1 and CDR2 (germline): ENHRY, SYGVKD. Trimming shortened V by 6 bases and J by 6 bases, and 7 bases separated the two germline ends. The CDR3 has 11 amino acids. CDR3 residues: CAIRNGDTQYF. CDR3 DNA sequence: TGTGCCATCAGGAACGGGGATACGCAGTATTTT.

This sequence joins TRBV25-1 and TRBJ2-3; 7 bases line up with TRBD1. The CDR3 has 14 residues. Unmatched junction bases numbered 6, after V lost 7 bases and J lost 2 bases. Germline CDR1 reads MGHDK; CDR2 reads SYGVNS. CDR3 residues: CASNQQGITDTQYF. The CDR3 coding sequence is TGTGCCAGCAACCAACAGGGGATCACAGATACGCAGTATTTT.

This sequence joins TRBV6-6 and TRBJ2-5; 8 bases are shared with TRBD2. This CDR3 has 13 residues. Germline V lookup: CDR1 MNHNY, CDR2 SVGAGI (reference sequence). The junction had 2 bases not matched to a gene; V was cut back by 7 bases and J by 1 base. CDR3 in amino acids: CASTSGSQETQYF. CDR3 sequence (DNA): TGTGCCAGCACTAGCGGGTCCCAAGAGACCCAGTACTTC.

A remark on this clone: Additional DNA sequences in this sample encode the identical CDR3. The chain links TRBV4-1 to TRBJ1-1; 8 bases are a match to TRBD1. This CDR3 is built from 15 residues. The V and J ends lost 0 bases and 2 bases, in that order; junction bases with no gene match: 2. Germline V gene sequence: CDR1 MGHRA, CDR2 YSYEKL. The CDR3 DNA reads as TGCGCCAGCAGCCAAGACAGGGGGCCTAACACTGAAGCTTTCTTT. Its protein is CASSQDRGPNTEAFF.

This rearrangement joins TRBV18 to TRBJ2-3; D is ambiguous. The CDR3 totals 17 residues. Between the trimmed V and J ends, which lost 0 bases and 2 bases, there was a span of 15 bases. CDR1 is KGHSH and CDR2 is LQKENI in the germline V gene. The CDR3 bases are TGTGCCAGCTCACCACCCACCGTGTCGAAATACACAGATACGCAGTATTTT. The encoded protein is CASSPPTVSKYTDTQYF. Full variable domain (outside the CDR3, taken from reference TRBV18 and TRBJ2-3): NAGVMQNPRHLVRRRGQEARLRCSPMKGHSHVYWYRQLPEEGLKFMVYLQKENIIDESGMPKERFSAEFPKEGPSILRIQQVVRGDSAAYFCASSPPTVSKYTDTQYFGPGTRLTVL.

V is TRBV6-5 and J is TRBJ2-3; the D gene is possibly TRBD2 (5 bases). V lost 6 bases, J lost 7 bases, and 14 bases lay in between. The CDR3 consists of 13 residues. Germline V gene lookup returns CDR1 MNHEY and CDR2 SVGAGI. CDR3 sequence: CASSHPSLNTQYF. The DNA for the CDR3 is TGTGCCAGCAGCCACCCTAGCCTTAATACGCAGTATTTT.

The chain is built from TRBV6-5 and TRBJ1-1, with D uncertain. The CDR3 length is 15 residues. The V end was cut by 0 bases, the J end by 4 bases, with 12 bases between. Germline-derived CDR1 and CDR2 are MNHEY and SVGAGI. The CDR3 DNA reads as TGTGCCAGCAGTTACTCGGCCCACAAAGGCACTGAAGCTTTCTTT. Translating it yields CASSYSAHKGTEAFF.

The sample holds one count of this clone. V and J are TRBV6-6 and TRBJ1-4, with D tentatively TRBD1 (6 bases). CDR3 length equals 13 residues. Germline lookup yields CDR1 MNHNY and CDR2 SVGAGI (reference sequence). V was pared by 2 bases and J by 14 bases, with 15 bases between. Here the CDR3 DNA reads TGTGCCAGCAGTTACAGGCCGGGGGGCCCTCTGTTTTTT. The encoded protein is CASSYRPGGPLFF.

In nucleotides, the CDR3 is TGTGCCAGCAGGGGGGGACAGGGCAATCAGCCCCAGCATTTT. Protein product: CASRGGQGNQPQHF. The chain recombines TRBV27 with TRBJ1-5, with 8 bases identical to TRBD1. The V and J ends lost 6 bases and 2 bases, in that order; junction bases with no gene match: 3. In germline, CDR1 is MNHEY, CDR2 SMNVEV (reference sequence). The CDR3 sequence is 14 residues long.

This chain links TRBV5-1 with TRBJ2-1, with D unresolved. The germline gives CDR1 SGHRS, CDR2 YFSETQ. The CDR3 has 14 amino acids. V lost 0 bases and J 7 bases, leaving 11 bases between the germline ends. CDR3 residues: CASSLGQASNEQFF. CDR3 nucleotides: TGCGCCAGCAGCTTGGGACAAGCTTCGAATGAGCAGTTCTTC.

V gene TRBV30 combines with J gene TRBJ1-1; D perhaps matches TRBD1 (6 bases). Germline CDR1 GTSNPN, CDR2 SVGIG (reference sequence). Trimming left V 6 bases short and J 2 bases short, with 16 bases between. This CDR3 region has 14 residues. CDR3 sequence: CACLIQGGNTEAFF. As DNA, the CDR3 is TGTGCCTGCCTCATTCAAGGGGGAAACACTGAAGCTTTCTTT.

This sequence joins TRBV9 and TRBJ1-1; TRBD1 might be the D (5 bases). The CDR3 contains 15 residues. V was cut by 4 bases and J by 1 base, with 14 bases left in between. The germline gives CDR1 SGDLS, CDR2 YYNGEE. In DNA, the CDR3 is TGTGCCAGCAGCATCGGGACTGGGAAGAACACTGAAGCTTTCTTT. Translating gives CASSIGTGKNTEAFF.

The gene calls are TRBV7-9 and TRBJ2-7, with 11 bases lining up with TRBD1. Germline V lookup: CDR1 SEHNR, CDR2 FQNEAQ (reference sequence). Losses at the gene ends were 6 bases for V and 2 bases for J; bases not matched to a gene: 6. The CDR3 contains 15 residues. CDR3 sequence: CASRLDRGPTYEQYF. CDR3 bases: TGTGCCAGCAGATTGGACAGGGGGCCGACCTACGAGCAGTACTTC.

The chain has TRBV6-5 and TRBJ2-1; 10 positions match TRBD2. Germline V gene data show CDR1 as MNHEY and CDR2 as SVGAGI. This CDR3 comprises 14 residues. V shed 6 bases, J shed 15 bases, and the junction held 14 bases outside the gene matches. The CDR3 loop is CASSLLSGGPLRFF. CDR3 DNA sequence: TGTGCCAGCAGCTTACTTAGCGGGGGGCCTCTCCGGTTCTTC.

With respect to this clone: Other nucleotide sequences from this sample produce the same CDR3. V is TRBV6-5 and J is TRBJ1-1; 7 bases line up with TRBD1. CDR1 is MNHEY, CDR2 SVGAGI, per germline. CDR3 length: 15 residues. With 0 bases clipped from V and 4 bases from J, the junction kept 5 bases outside the gene matches. As DNA, the CDR3 is TGTGCCAGCAGTTACTCGAACAGGGGAGGCACTGAAGCTTTCTTT. Encoded protein: CASSYSNRGGTEAFF.

J is TRBJ1-4 and V is TRBV25-1; TRBD1 matches at 7 bases. Trimming took 4 bases from V and 4 from J; bases not matched to a gene: 6. The V gene's germline CDR1 is MGHDK and CDR2 SYGVNS. CDR3 length: 15 amino acids. Written as DNA, the CDR3 is TGTGCCAGCAGTGCGGGACAGATGATTAATGAAAAACTGTTTTTT. This gives the protein CASSAGQMINEKLFF. The full variable domain, rest sourced from reference TRBV25-1 and TRBJ1-4, is EADIYQTPRYLVIGTGKKITLECSQTMGHDKMYWYQQDPGMELHLIHYSYGVNSTEKGDLSSESTVSRIRTEHFPLTLESARPSHTSQYLCASSAGQMINEKLFFGSGTQLSVL.

The V and J genes are TRBV19 and TRBJ1-6; TRBD1 matches at 7 bases. Losses at the gene ends were 6 bases for V and 7 bases for J; bases not matched to a gene: 6. The CDR3 totals 14 residues. Germline lookup yields CDR1 LNHDA and CDR2 SQIVND (reference sequence). The CDR3 DNA reads as TGTGCCAGTAGGGAGGGACAGACGAATTCACCCCTCCACTTT. This encodes CASREGQTNSPLHF.

About this clone itself: Other DNA sequences in the sample encode the same CDR3. The J gene is TRBJ1-5, the V gene TRBV7-9; D is undetermined. Between the trimmed V and J ends, which lost 5 bases and 0 bases, there was a span of 5 bases. The CDR3 totals 13 residues. CDR1 is SEHNR and CDR2 is FQNEAQ in the germline V gene (reference sequence). The CDR3 sequence: CASSPNSNQPQHF. CDR3 in DNA: TGTGCCAGCAGCCCCAATAGCAATCAGCCCCAGCATTTT.

The chain joins TRBV25-1 to TRBJ1-6; 8 bases are shared with TRBD1. The CDR3 spans 14 residues. The germline CDR1 and CDR2 sequences are MGHDK and SYGVNS. V lost 5 bases, J lost 7 bases, and 4 bases stayed unmatched. CDR3 sequence: CASSSGQENSPLHF. The CDR3 nucleotides read TGTGCCAGCAGTTCGGGACAGGAAAATTCACCCCTCCACTTT.

The chain joins TRBV21-1 to TRBJ1-2. TRBV21-1 is a recognized pseudogene. CDR3 length: 17 residues. The CDR3 region has the DNA TGTGCCAGCAGCAAAGAGGACCCCGAGCCGGCTAACTATGGCTACACCTTC. It encodes CASSKEDPEPANYGYTF.

In regard to this clone: The same CDR3 is also encoded by other DNA sequences in this sample. The V gene is TRBV27, the J gene TRBJ1-1; 8 bases line up with TRBD1. Germline lookup yields CDR1 MNHEY and CDR2 SMNVEV (reference sequence). The trim removed 5 bases at V and 1 base at J, leaving 3 bases unmatched. The CDR3 consists of 14 residues. DNA of the CDR3: TGTGCCAGCAGTCCGGACAGGGAGAACACTGAAGCTTTCTTT. Amino acids: CASSPDRENTEAFF.

CDR3 DNA sequence: TGTGCCAGCAGGGCGACAGGGGGCCCCTACGAGCAGTACTTC. The encoded protein is CASRATGGPYEQYF. The chain links TRBV25-1 to TRBJ2-7, with 10 bases aligning to TRBD1. V shed 6 bases and J 2 bases; nucleotides not matched to a gene: 4. Germline V CDR1 and CDR2: MGHDK, SYGVNS. This CDR3 has 14 residues.

The gene calls are TRBV9 and TRBJ2-1; 12 bases align to TRBD2. The CDR3 spans 17 residues. Germline lookup yields CDR1 SGDLS and CDR2 YYNGEE. J gave up 5 bases and V 4 bases, and 10 bases lay outside the gene matches. In DNA, the CDR3 is TGTGCCAGCAGCCCGAGGGGGGGACTAGCGGGCAACAATGAGCAGTTCTTC. This codes for CASSPRGGLAGNNEQFF.

With respect to this clone: A read error may account for a junction end that differs from germline. V is TRBV28 and J is TRBJ1-5; no firm D call. CDR3 length: 14 amino acids. Looked up from germline, CDR1 is MDHEN and CDR2 is SYDVKM. In nucleotides, the CDR3 is TGTGCCAGCAGGGAGGGCGGGAGCAATCGGCCCCAGCATTTT. Translating it yields CASREGGSNRPQHF.